This TCR beta chain was found in a study of blood T cells in healthy people across ages. Overall study results and limits: Strong correlation existed between TCR beta diversity and naive T cell percentage. Naive CD4+ cell counts and diversity both ran higher in long-lived than in aged donors. Diversity of TCR beta per million T cells declined in a roughly linear way with age.

This clonotype was counted a few times. Its antigen is not known. The CDR3 sequence is 17 residues long. Looked up from germline, CDR1 is ENHRY and CDR2 is SYGVKD. Between the trimmed V and J ends, which lost 6 bases and 6 bases, there was a span of 26 bases. PCR was performed a second time for about 7 to 11 cycles using a sample-barcoded 5' primer and a J-beta primer mix. TCRdb passed the 5' RACE reads through MiXCR, listing each CDR3 protein once. Among 2 million or so distinct CDR3 sequences, less than 50% were seen once, and the ten largest hold less than 2.5%. The authors isolated at least 7 million PBMCs per sample.

The receptor comes from a woman between 40 and 55 years old in good health. The chain carries TRBV10-3 and TRBJ1-2; a weak D match, TRBD1 (6 bases). The sample was blood. The CDR3 protein is CAISVLEQGIAADGYTF. The CDR3 DNA is TGTGCCATCAGCGTCCTAGAACAGGGAATTGCGGCGGATGGCTACACCTTC.